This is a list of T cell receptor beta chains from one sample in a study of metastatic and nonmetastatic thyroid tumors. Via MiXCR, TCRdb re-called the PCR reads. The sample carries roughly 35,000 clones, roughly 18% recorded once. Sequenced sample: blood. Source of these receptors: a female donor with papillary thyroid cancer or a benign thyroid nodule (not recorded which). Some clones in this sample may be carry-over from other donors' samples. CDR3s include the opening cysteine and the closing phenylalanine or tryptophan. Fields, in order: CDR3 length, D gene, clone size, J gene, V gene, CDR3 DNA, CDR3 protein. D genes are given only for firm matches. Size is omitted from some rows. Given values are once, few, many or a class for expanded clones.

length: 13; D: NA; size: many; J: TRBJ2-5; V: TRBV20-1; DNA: TGCAGTGCTAGGGGGGATATCCAAGAGACCCAGTACTTC; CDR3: CSARGDIQETQYF
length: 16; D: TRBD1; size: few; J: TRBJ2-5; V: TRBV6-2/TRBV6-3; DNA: TGTGCCATTAGTTACCCACGGACAGGGGGGGGAGAGACCCAGTACTTC; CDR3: CAISYPRTGGGETQYF
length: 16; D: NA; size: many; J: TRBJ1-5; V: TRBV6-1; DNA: TGTGCCAGCAGTGCCATGTTCACAGGGAGCAATCAGCCCCAGCATTTT; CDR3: CASSAMFTGSNQPQHF
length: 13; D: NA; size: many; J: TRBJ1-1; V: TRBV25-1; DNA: TGTGCCAGCAGTGAAGGGGGGTACCCTGAAGCTTTCTTT; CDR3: CASSEGGYPEAFF
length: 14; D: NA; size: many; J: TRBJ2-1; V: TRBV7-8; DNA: NA; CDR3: CASSLVGPGTGRFF
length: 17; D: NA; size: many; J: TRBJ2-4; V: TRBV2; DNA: TGTGCCAGCAGTGTTCGCTCCTTAGGGGTTAGCAAAAACATTCAGTACTTC; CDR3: CASSVRSLGVSKNIQYF
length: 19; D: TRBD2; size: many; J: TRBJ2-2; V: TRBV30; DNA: TGTGCCTGGAGAAAGGTATTGACTAGCGGGAGGTTGAACACCGGGGAGCTGTTTTTT; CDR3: CAWRKVLTSGRLNTGELFF
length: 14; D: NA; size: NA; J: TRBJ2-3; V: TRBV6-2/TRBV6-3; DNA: TGTGCCAGCAGTGAAATGAGGGGTCCAGATACGCAGTATTTT; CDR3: CASSEMRGPDTQYF
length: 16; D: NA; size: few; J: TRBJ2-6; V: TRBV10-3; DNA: TGTGCCATCACGGGACTTCAACCCTCTGGGGCCAACGTCCTGACTTTC; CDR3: CAITGLQPSGANVLTF
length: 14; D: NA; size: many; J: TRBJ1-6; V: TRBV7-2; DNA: TGTGCCAGCAGCTTAGCAGGGGGTAATTCACCCCTCCACTTT; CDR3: CASSLAGGNSPLHF
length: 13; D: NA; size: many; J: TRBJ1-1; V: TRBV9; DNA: TGTGCCAGCAGCGTAGAGGGGAAAACTGAAGCTTTCTTT; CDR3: CASSVEGKTEAFF